This TCR beta chain was documented in a study of OX40 agonist ivuxolimab in advanced cancers. Study at large: Males comprised 70% to 90% of the group, whose mean age was about 61 years (range 23 to 79). Notes on the study in general: CD4+ and CD8+ blood T cells expanded clonally by week 6 at 0.1 to 3.0 mg/kg. In general, CD8+ T cells held more expanded clones than CD4+ did, on average.

TCRdb's table, derived via immunoSEQ multiplex PCR, lists solely in-frame clones and lacks some. The table records fewer than 65,000 clones, nearly 90% of them present only once. Germline CDR1 SGHTS, CDR2 YDEGEE. V gave up 2 bases and J gave up 7 bases, with 15 bases separating them. This CDR3 spans 14 amino acids. About this clone itself: Antigen: not known.

The clonotype originates from an adult with an advanced solid tumor such as melanoma, head and neck, liver or kidney cancer. The sequenced sample was CD4+ or CD8+ T cells sorted from blood, obtained in a trial of the OX40 agonist ivuxolimab. The chain joins TRBV5-8 to TRBJ2-5, with D unresolved. CDR3 region: CASSFGQPRRTQYF. The CDR3 coding sequence is TGTGCCAGCAGCTTCGGGCAGCCCCGCAGGACCCAGTACTTC.